Presented here are 18 T cell receptor beta chains from one specimen sequenced in a study of blood T cell repertoires in COVID-19. Profiling relied on immunoSEQ multiplex PCR, and the TCRdb table lists in-frame clones only, not all of them. The profile shows fewer than 200,000 clones, more than 75% of them singletons. Sample: PBMCs or T cells enriched from blood (not recorded which). Every receptor here comes from a human donor with acute COVID-19. The donor label of this sample is uncertain.

The chain couples TRBV5-6 to TRBJ1-2, with unresolved D. V lost 0 bases, J lost 6 bases, and 9 bases lay in between. CDR1 is SGHDT, CDR2 YYEEEE, per germline. The CDR3 extends over 13 amino acids. The CDR3 loop reads CASSLGVNHGYTF. The CDR3 DNA sequence: TGTGCCAGCAGCTTGGGAGTTAATCATGGCTACACCTTC.

The rearrangement uses TRBV2 and TRBJ2-2, with 12 bases identical to TRBD1. The CDR3 is 14 amino acids. Germline CDR1 is SNHLY and CDR2 is FYNNEI. J was trimmed by 7 bases and V by 6 bases; bases with no gene match: 3. CDR3 bases: TGTGCCAGCAGGGGACAGGGGGCGGTCGGGGAGCTGTTTTTT. Its translation is CASRGQGAVGELFF.

This clone was recorded only once. This sequence joins TRBV27 and TRBJ2-7, with a possible D match to TRBD1 (5 bases). The germline V gene has CDR1 MNHEY and CDR2 SMNVEV (reference sequence). The CDR3 is 15 residues long. V was pared by 0 bases and J by 2 bases, with 11 bases between. CDR3 sequence (DNA): TGTGCCAGCAGTTTATCGGACACCCTCCCCTACGAGCAGTACTTC. It is translated as CASSLSDTLPYEQYF.

As regards this clone: The same CDR3 arises from other DNA sequences in this sample as well. The genes are TRBV5-1 and TRBJ1-4; TRBD1 matches at 8 bases. CDR3 length: 14 amino acids. V was clipped by 4 bases and J by 7 bases; unmatched bases: 6. CDR1 and CDR2 (germline): SGHRS, YFSETQ. DNA for the CDR3: TGCGCCAGCAGCCTAGGACAGGGTGGTGAAAAACTGTTTTTT. Translation: CASSLGQGGEKLFF.

The chain joins TRBV11-2 to TRBJ2-3; D perhaps matches TRBD2 (6 bases). V was clipped by 5 bases and J by 8 bases, with 11 bases between them. The CDR3 is 12 amino acids. Germline V gene lookup returns CDR1 SGHAT and CDR2 FQNNGV. The CDR3 DNA is TGTGCCAGCAGCCCCCCCGGGGGTACGCAGTATTTT. Protein sequence: CASSPPGGTQYF.

V gene TRBV7-9 combines with J gene TRBJ2-7; maybe TRBD2 (6 bases). CDR1 is SEHNR, CDR2 FQNEAQ, per germline (reference sequence). The CDR3 has 15 residues. V dropped 1 base and J dropped 3 bases, with 13 bases sitting between them. The CDR3 DNA follows: TGTGCCAGCAGCTTAGACGGGGGTTTCGGCTACGAGCAGTACTTC. Translation gives CASSLDGGFGYEQYF.

V and J are TRBV5-1 and TRBJ2-6, with D maybe TRBD1 (6 bases). In germline, CDR1 is SGHRS, CDR2 YFSETQ. This CDR3 comprises 19 residues. V lost 0 bases, J lost 4 bases, and 20 bases lay in between. The CDR3 nucleotides read TGCGCCAGCAGCTTGGCCGAAATAGGGGGATTATCCGGGGCCAACGTCCTGACTTTC. Translating it yields CASSLAEIGGLSGANVLTF.

J is TRBJ2-5 and V is TRBV23-1; TRBD1 agrees at 8 bases. TRBV23-1 is filed as an ORF, its function uncertain. Trimming at V came to 4 bases and at J to 0 bases, leaving 4 bases not matched to a gene. This CDR3 region has 15 residues. The CDR3 spells CASSRGQENQETQYF. The CDR3 nucleotides are TGCGCCAGCAGTCGGGGACAGGAAAACCAAGAGACCCAGTACTTC.

The rearrangement uses TRBV14 and TRBJ2-3; TRBD2 matches 15 bases. CDR3 length: 19 amino acids. V lost 4 bases and J lost 1; bases outside the gene matches: 9. The germline CDR1 and CDR2 sequences are SGHDN and FVKESK. The CDR3 nucleotides are TGTGCCAGCAGCCCGGGGACTAGCGGGGGGTTATGGCGCACAGATACGCAGTATTTT. Protein sequence: CASSPGTSGGLWRTDTQYF.

This chain uses TRBV28 with TRBJ2-7; maybe TRBD2 (5 bases). CDR1 and CDR2 from the germline V gene are MDHEN and SYDVKM. The V end was cut by 4 bases, the J end by 3 bases, with 16 bases between. The CDR3 loop spans 15 amino acids. The CDR3 DNA follows: TGTGCCAGCAGTTCGCCCGGGTGGGGAGTCTACGAGCAGTACTTC. This gives the protein CASSSPGWGVYEQYF.

This clone showed up just once. The identical CDR3 is also encoded by other nucleotide sequences in the sample. CDR3 nucleotides: TGTGCCAGCAGCCAAGATTTGGCCGCAGATACGCAGTATTTT. Its protein product is CASSQDLAADTQYF. The J gene is TRBJ2-3, the V gene TRBV3-1 (or the pseudogene TRBV3-2); D remains ambiguous. The CDR3 contains 14 residues. Germline CDR1 LGHDT, CDR2 YNNKEL (reference sequence). The V and J ends lost 0 bases and 4 bases respectively, with 8 bases between them.

This chain connects TRBV11-2 to TRBJ2-3; 7 nucleotides match TRBD2. The CDR3 is 15 residues long. The germline V gene encodes CDR1 SGHAT and CDR2 FQNNGV. V lost 5 bases and J lost 4; bases outside the gene matches: 9. CDR3 coding DNA: TGTGCCAGCAGCCTCCGGGACTATGGGGCAGATACGCAGTATTTT. Translating gives CASSLRDYGADTQYF.

CDR3: CASRGQEENTEAFF. CDR3 in DNA: TGTGCCAGCAGGGGACAGGAGGAGAACACTGAAGCTTTCTTT. V gene TRBV5-4 combines with J gene TRBJ1-1; 8 bases fit TRBD1. Germline V gives CDR1 SGHNT, CDR2 YYREEE (reference sequence). Losses at the gene ends were 5 bases for V and 1 base for J; bases not matched to a gene: 4. The CDR3 sequence is 14 residues long.

The chain recombines TRBV5-1 with TRBJ2-5; 7 nucleotides agree with TRBD1. Losses at the gene ends were 0 bases for V and 1 base for J; bases not matched to a gene: 6. The length of the CDR3 is 16 residues. Germline CDR1 and CDR2: SGHRS and YFSETQ. CDR3 loop: CASSLGTGQVQETQYF. The CDR3 bases are TGCGCCAGCAGCTTGGGTACTGGACAGGTCCAAGAGACCCAGTACTTC. The full variable domain, with the rest looked up from reference TRBV5-1 and TRBJ2-5, is KAGVTQTPRYLIKTRGQQVTLSCSPISGHRSVSWYQQTPGQGLQFLFEYFSETQRNKGNFPGRFSGRQFSNSRSEMNVSTLELGDSALYLCASSLGTGQVQETQYFGPGTRLLVL.

The rearrangement links TRBV2 to TRBJ2-1; 13 nucleotides line up with TRBD2. Unmatched junction bases numbered 9, after V lost 9 bases and J lost 10 bases. CDR1 is SNHLY and CDR2 is FYNNEI in the germline V gene. The CDR3 runs to 14 residues. The CDR3: CASRNGLAGAEQFF. CDR3 nucleotides: TGTGCCAGTCGAAACGGACTAGCGGGGGCCGAGCAGTTCTTC.

The CDR3 loop reads CASSWGGRTIQPQHF. CDR3 sequence (DNA): TGTGCCAGCAGCTGGGGGGGAAGGACAATTCAGCCCCAGCATTTT. The chain is built from TRBV5-5 and TRBJ1-5; D might be TRBD1 (5 bases). CDR1 and CDR2 (germline): SGHKS, YYEKEE (reference sequence). Trimming removed 3 bases at V and 6 bases at J, with 16 bases between. This CDR3 is 15 amino acids long. The entire variable domain, with the rest obtained from reference TRBV5-5 and TRBJ1-5, is as follows: DAGVTQSPTHLIKTRGQQVTLRCSPISGHKSVSWYQQVLGQGPQFIFQYYEKEERGRGNFPDRFSARQFPNYSSELNVNALLLGDSALYLCASSWGGRTIQPQHFGDGTRLSIL.

V gene TRBV24-1 combines with J gene TRBJ2-7, with a weak D call TRBD1 (6 bases). CDR1 KGHDR and CDR2 SFDVKD come from the germline V gene. The V end lost 5 bases, the J end lost 5 bases, and 12 bases lay between the germline ends. The CDR3 covers 13 residues. CDR3 protein: CATSGTALDEQYF. The CDR3 nucleotides read TGTGCCACCAGTGGGACAGCCTTGGACGAGCAGTACTTC.

V usage is TRBV7-6 and J usage is TRBJ1-1; D unresolved. Deletions cut 7 bases from V and 10 bases from J, with 19 bases between. Germline assignment: CDR1 SGHVS and CDR2 FNYEAQ. This CDR3 comprises 13 residues. The CDR3 bases are TGTGCCAGCATGAGTACCGAGGGAATGAGAGCTTTCTTT. Translating it yields CASMSTEGMRAFF.